This T cell receptor (beta chain) was sequenced during a study of PD-1 blockade in classical Hodgkin lymphoma (TCRdb year 2020). With regard to the full study: Nivolumab dosing was 3 mg/kg intravenously every 2 weeks, continuing until either disease progression or unacceptable toxicity. A peripheral blood immune signature of response to PD-1 blockade in classical Hodgkin lymphoma was defined using TCR beta sequencing and CyTOF. General findings and caveats noted by the study authors: By C4D1, a significant rise was seen in CD4+ TCR diversity but not in CD8+ TCR diversity (p=0.0027 vs p=0.16), and the rise was most apparent among complete responders (p=0.02). Baseline TCR diversity was reported to be lower in newly diagnosed patients than in healthy donors, and even lower in relapsed/refractory patients. The study was limited to a single clinical trial cohort, and causes of repertoire differences, possibly disease activity or prior therapy, remained undefined. Baseline diversity similar to that of newly diagnosed patients was observed in trial patients achieving complete response, whereas significantly lower diversity was observed in partial responders and progressors. Diversity was lower in patients who began nivolumab less than 1 year after ASCT, so these patients were left out of later analyses to avoid confounding by immune reconstitution.

Interpreted using the paper, the time point label stands for: cycle 2 day 1 (C2D1) of nivolumab. All trial patients had relapsed after autologous stem cell transplantation, with cohorts A, B and C differing in prior brentuximab vedotin exposure. The trial cohort included 50 to 60 patients with relapsed/refractory classical Hodgkin lymphoma, and each patient had a best overall response of complete response, partial response or progressive disease. Single-agent nivolumab was administered to trial patients in the multi-cohort phase II CheckMate 205 trial. An independent review committee assessed best overall response using the 2007 International Working Group response criteria. PBMCs from the trial were collected at three points: immediately before nivolumab initiation (C1D1), and during therapy at cycle 2 day 1 and cycle 4 day 1. Peripheral blood was collected in 8 mL Vacutainer Cell Preparation Tubes, from which PBMCs were isolated by centrifugation and then cryopreserved.

The cysteine opens and the phenylalanine closes a CDR3 of 14 amino acids. The DNA shown is the 42-base CDR3, in frame from base 1. Trimming removed 8 bases from V and 5 bases from J; the gene matches leave 11 bases unexplained. CDR1 is given as MNHEY and CDR2 as SMNVEV, both from the germline V gene (reference sequence). Genomic DNA was isolated using the Qiagen DNeasy kit from unsorted PBMCs as well as from negatively selected CD4+ and CD8+ fractions. TCR beta CDR3 regions were subjected to amplification by immunoSEQ multiplex PCR with primers that anneal to V and J segments. A synthetic immune receptor repertoire was used to minimize amplification bias, and remaining bias was computationally removed after sequencing. Per the source publication's procedure: Custom Python scripts were used to quantify repertoire diversity as the Shannon entropy index. Unsorted, CD4+ and CD8+ repertoires were examined separately, except in combined analyses, for which CD4+ and CD8+ sequences were merged in silico. Clonal expansion was defined as at least a 2-fold frequency increase after treatment relative to C1D1, with a pseudocount of 0.5 for undetected baseline clones. Singleton clones were defined as clones with 0 or 1 copy at C1D1, and non-singleton clones were defined as clones with 2 or more copies. Clones expanded in unsorted samples were assigned a CD4+, CD8+ or unknown annotation through matching of protein sequences in sorted samples from the same patient. Wilcoxon tests on paired samples were used to test diversity changes from C1D1 to C4D1. In TCRdb, the immuneACCESS table is reduced to in-frame sequences with V and J assigned. These tables do not hold every clone; where another copy was compared, an unresolved V gene accounts for under half, and the others remain unexplained. The V and J calls and the clone size are those of that table, but D and trimming were determined from the DNA. A total of about 110,000 clones appear in this sample, 80% to 90% of them only once. Jointly, the top ten make up roughly 21% of the sample.

On this clone itself: The antigen it recognizes is unknown. It has no much larger one-base neighbor in the sample; base qualities were not kept.

This clonotype was obtained from a human donor with classical Hodgkin lymphoma. The chain couples TRBV27 to TRBJ2-7; 8 central nucleotides agree with TRBD1. Sequencing used peripheral blood mononuclear cells (PBMCs), obtained before the second cycle of nivolumab. In nucleotides, the sequence is TGTGCCAGCGGGATGACAGGGGACGGGAACGAGCAGTACTTC. Its product reads: CASGMTGDGNEQYF.